In this sample, the clone carrying this T cell receptor (beta chain) turned up a few times. TCRdb reprocessed the reads with MiXCR, giving one entry per CDR3 protein. The sample contains hundreds of thousands of distinct CDR3 sequences, roughly 24% of which appear only once. The sample belongs to a study of T cell repertoires in cytomegalovirus infection. The specimen was CD8+ T cells from PBMCs. The receptor comes from a human donor in good health (CMV status not recorded). Some clones in this sample may be carry-over from other donors' samples.

The CDR3 region has the DNA TGCGCCAGCAGCTACCTCGCGGGGGGGGCTTACAATGAGCAGTTCTTC. It codes for CASSYLAGGAYNEQFF. This chain links TRBV5-1 with TRBJ2-1; 9 nucleotides agree with TRBD2. After removal of 3 bases from V and 4 bases from J, the junction contained 8 bases not matched to a gene. This CDR3 comprises 16 residues. Germline V lookup: CDR1 SGHRS, CDR2 YFSETQ.